This T cell receptor beta chain was documented in a study of tumor-infiltrating lymphocytes in primary liver carcinoma. Study as a whole: Sample yields, roughly 3.5 to 7.5 million productive TCRbeta reads, were similar across the tissue types. Study results and limitations: Each sample was bulk and unsorted; consequently, CD4+ and CD8+ repertoires were not compared.

Turning to this clonotype: The target antigen is unknown.

CDR3 length: 15 amino acids. J gave up 7 bases and V 3 bases, and 8 bases lay outside the gene matches. Per germline, CDR1 MDHEN and CDR2 SYDVKM. Constant-region priming of about 500 ng total RNA yielded TCR beta cDNA. Each TCR beta library was derived from three nested multiplex PCR rounds that employed slightly modified ARM-PCR. The opening two PCR rounds, about 11 cycles each, paired TRBV1-TRBV30 forward primers with a C-beta reverse primer. TCRdb re-derived calls from the multiplex PCR reads in MiXCR, one entry per CDR3 protein. The sample has 330,000 or so distinct CDR3 sequences, almost 65% seen once; the top ten hold about 6.5%. Blood RNA originated from unsorted whole blood, with germline DNA additionally extracted.

The chain couples TRBV28 to TRBJ2-2, with 7 bases matching TRBD1. The clonotype comes from a man aged 35-49 years with primary liver carcinoma and hepatitis B virus infection. Sequenced material: peripheral blood. Here the CDR3 reads CASSFDLQGIGELFF. CDR3 nucleotide sequence: TGTGCCAGCAGTTTCGATTTACAGGGGATCGGGGAGCTGTTTTTT.